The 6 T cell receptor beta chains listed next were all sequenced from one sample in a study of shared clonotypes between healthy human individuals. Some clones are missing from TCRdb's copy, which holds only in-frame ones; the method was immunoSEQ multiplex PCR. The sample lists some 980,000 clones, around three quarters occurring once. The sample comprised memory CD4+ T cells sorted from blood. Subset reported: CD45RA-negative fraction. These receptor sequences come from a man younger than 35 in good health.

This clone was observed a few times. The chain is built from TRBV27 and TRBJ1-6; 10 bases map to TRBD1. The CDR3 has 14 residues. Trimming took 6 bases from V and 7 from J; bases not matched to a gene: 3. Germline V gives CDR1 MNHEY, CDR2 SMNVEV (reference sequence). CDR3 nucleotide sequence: TGTGCCAGCAGGCCGGGACAGGGGAATTCACCCCTCCACTTT. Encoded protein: CASRPGQGNSPLHF.

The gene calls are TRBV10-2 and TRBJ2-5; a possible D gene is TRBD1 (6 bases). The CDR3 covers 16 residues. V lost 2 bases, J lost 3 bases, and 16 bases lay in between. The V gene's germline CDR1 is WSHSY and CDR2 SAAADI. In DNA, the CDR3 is TGCGCCAGCAGTGAGATCGGGACACTGGGAGAAGAGACCCAGTACTTC. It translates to CASSEIGTLGEETQYF.

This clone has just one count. CDR3 region: CASTRAGPNGNTIYF. CDR3 coding DNA: TGTGCCAGCACCCGGGCAGGGCCAAATGGAAACACCATATATTTT. The gene calls are TRBV28 and TRBJ1-3; TRBD1 is a possible D gene (5 bases). The V gene lost 7 bases and the J gene lost 3 bases, with 16 bases spanning the gap. The CDR3 extends over 15 amino acids. From germline, CDR1 is MDHEN and CDR2 SYDVKM.

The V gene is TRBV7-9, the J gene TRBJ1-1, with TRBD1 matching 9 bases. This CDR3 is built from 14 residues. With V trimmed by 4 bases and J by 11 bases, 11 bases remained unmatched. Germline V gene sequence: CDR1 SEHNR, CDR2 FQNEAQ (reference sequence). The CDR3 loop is CASSSSTGGESAFF. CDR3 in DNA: TGTGCCAGCAGCTCCTCAACAGGGGGCGAATCGGCTTTCTTT.

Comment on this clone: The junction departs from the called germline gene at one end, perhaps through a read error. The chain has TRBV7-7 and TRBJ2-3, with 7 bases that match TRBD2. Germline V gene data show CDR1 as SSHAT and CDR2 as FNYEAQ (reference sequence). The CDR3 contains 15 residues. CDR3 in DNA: TGTGCTAGCAGCTTGACTAGCCTAAAGACAGATACGCAGTATTTT. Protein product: CASSLTSLKTDTQYF. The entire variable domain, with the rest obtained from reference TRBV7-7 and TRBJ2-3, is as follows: GAGVSQSPRYKVTKRGQDVTLRCDPISSHATLYWYQQALGQGPEFLTYFNYEAQPDKSGLPSDRFSAERPEGSISTLTIQRTEQRDSAMYRCASSLTSLKTDTQYFGPGTRLTVL.

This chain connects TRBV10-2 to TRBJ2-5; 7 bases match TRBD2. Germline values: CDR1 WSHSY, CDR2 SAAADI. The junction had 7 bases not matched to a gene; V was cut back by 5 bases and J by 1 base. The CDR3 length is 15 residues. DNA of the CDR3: TGCGCCAGCAGTAGAGCTGCTAGCGGCCAAGAGACCCAGTACTTC. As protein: CASSRAASGQETQYF.